This is a list of T cell receptor beta chains from one sample in a study of blood T cell repertoires in COVID-19. The assay was immunoSEQ multiplex PCR, and TCRdb's table has in-frame clones only and misses some. The repertoire holds 400,000 to 500,000 clones, with roughly 90% as singletons. Material for sequencing was PBMCs or T cells enriched from blood (not recorded which). The receptors here all came from a woman aged 18-29 years who had been exposed to COVID-19. Each CDR3 is given with its conserved first and last residue. A D gene is named only where the DNA matches it firmly. Clone size is not always given. Where it is, it says once, few, many or a class for expanded clones.

TRBD1,TRBJ2-6,few,TRBV9,CASSPTTGGTWSGANVLTF,TGTGCCAGCAGCCCTACGACAGGGGGCACATGGTCTGGGGCCAACGTCCTGACTTTC
.,TRBJ2-1,few,TRBV21-1,CASSRGPSNEQFF,TGTGCCAGCAGCAGGGGGCCCAGCAATGAGCAGTTCTTC
TRBD2,TRBJ2-7,once,TRBV7-2,CASSSGTSAGYEQYF,TGTGCCAGCAGCTCCGGGACTAGCGCGGGTTACGAGCAGTACTTC
.,TRBJ1-2,once,TRBV19,CASSIDRQNYGYTF,TGTGCCAGTAGTATAGATCGACAAAACTATGGCTACACCTTC
.,TRBJ1-1,.,TRBV4-1,CASSRSGGNTEAFF,TGCGCCAGCAGTCGTAGCGGGGGGAACACTGAAGCTTTCTTT
TRBD1,TRBJ2-1,.,TRBV4-2,CASSHPGTGGYSYNEQFF,TGTGCCAGCAGCCACCCAGGGACAGGGGGCTACTCCTACAATGAGCAGTTCTTC
.,TRBJ1-5,.,TRBV24-1,CATSEKGHFSNQPQHF,TGTGCCACCAGTGAAAAGGGACACTTTAGCAATCAGCCCCAGCATTTT
.,TRBJ1-1,.,TRBV2,CASSERTVNTEAFF,TGTGCCAGCAGTGAAAGAACAGTGAACACTGAAGCTTTCTTT
.,TRBJ1-4,.,TRBV28,CASSLTGDTWKLFF,TGTGCCAGCAGTCTTACAGGCGATACGTGGAAACTGTTTTTT
.,TRBJ1-4,.,TRBV7-9,CASSLGAGWTEKLFF,TGTGCCAGCAGCTTAGGGGCAGGGTGGACGGAAAAACTGTTTTTT
.,TRBJ1-5,.,TRBV20-1,CSAAGHQPQHF,TGCAGTGCTGCGGGCCATCAGCCCCAGCATTTT
.,TRBJ1-1,.,TRBV19,CASSSTELNTEAFF,TGTGCCAGTAGTTCAACAGAGCTGAACACTGAAGCTTTCTTT
.,TRBJ1-1,.,TRBV28,CASSPWEGRTEAFF,TGTGCCAGCAGCCCGTGGGAGGGCCGCACTGAAGCTTTCTTT
TRBD2,TRBJ2-2,.,TRBV29-1,CSVSGLAGVTVNTGELFF,TGCAGCGTGTCGGGACTAGCGGGAGTAACGGTGAACACCGGGGAGCTGTTTTTT
.,TRBJ1-2,.,TRBV10-3,CAIKMTEANYGYTF,TGTGCCATCAAGATGACAGAAGCTAACTATGGCTACACCTTC
.,TRBJ1-2,.,TRBV27,CASSFREARDGYTF,TGTGCCAGCAGTTTCCGGGAAGCTCGGGATGGCTACACCTTC
TRBD2,TRBJ2-1,once,TRBV5-6,CASSRGLANEQFF,TGTGCCAGCAGCCGGGGACTAGCCAATGAGCAGTTCTTC
TRBD1,TRBJ1-5,.,TRBV28,CASSLIGTGSNQPQHF,TGTGCCAGCAGTTTAATAGGGACAGGTAGCAATCAGCCCCAGCATTTT
.,TRBJ2-7,.,TRBV5-6,CASSLVQLSYEQYF,TGTGCCAGCAGCTTGGTACAGCTTTCCTACGAGCAGTACTTC
TRBD1,TRBJ2-5,.,TRBV7-9,CASSLQGARETQYF,TGTGCCAGCAGCTTACAGGGGGCGCGGGAGACCCAGTACTTC
.,TRBJ1-4,.,TRBV5-6,CASSLGNREEKLFF,TGTGCCAGCAGCTTGGGCAACAGGGAGGAAAAACTGTTTTTT
.,TRBJ2-5,.,TRBV19,CALPSRLQETQYF,TGTGCCCTCCCCTCTAGACTCCAAGAGACCCAGTACTTC
TRBD1,TRBJ1-4,.,TRBV2,CASSAQGAGEKLFF,TGTGCCAGCAGTGCACAGGGGGCGGGTGAAAAACTGTTTTTT
TRBD2,TRBJ2-3,.,TRBV28,CATDPRGGADTQYF,TGTGCCACCGATCCGCGGGGGGGGGCAGATACGCAGTATTTT
TRBD1,TRBJ1-1,.,TRBV28,CASITTGMNTEAFF,TGTGCCAGCATCACGACAGGGATGAACACTGAAGCTTTCTTT
.,TRBJ1-2,.,TRBV6-5,CASNSQGKSYGYTF,TGTGCCAGCAATTCCCAGGGTAAAAGCTATGGCTACACCTTC
TRBD1,TRBJ2-7,.,TRBV28,CATVDRGGLSYEQYF,TGTGCCACCGTGGACAGAGGGGGCCTCTCCTACGAGCAGTACTTC
.,TRBJ1-1,.,TRBV5-6,CASSLGQVNTEAFF,TGTGCCAGCAGCTTGGGCCAGGTGAACACTGAAGCTTTCTTT